This T cell receptor (beta chain) was sequenced in a study of blood T cell repertoires in COVID-19. Looking at the study overall: The origin of the acute and convalescent COVID-19 samples was the United States, Italy and Spain. The cDNA or gDNA used as material had been derived from T cells, B-cell-depleted T cells, or PBMCs.

Authors' analysis steps: Amplified reference gene primers provided the basis for estimating nucleated cell counts. Sequencing was performed with immunoSEQ multiplex PCR; in TCRdb, only in-frame clones are kept and a portion is missing. V and J calls and clone size are those listed in that table; D and trimming were worked out from the DNA. The data hold 250,000 to 300,000 clones, with about 82% observed a single time. The CDR3 has 17 residues. V was clipped by 0 bases and J by 2 bases; unmatched bases: 4. Germline lookup yields CDR1 SGHRS and CDR2 YFSETQ. The chain carries TRBV5-1 and TRBJ2-2; 10 bases align to TRBD2. Sequencing was performed on peripheral blood. The TCR originated in a man between 50 and 59 years old with active or convalescent COVID-19. The CDR3 sequence is CASSLGPSGGNTGELFF. The CDR3 DNA is TGCGCCAGCAGCTTGGGCCCTAGCGGGGGTAACACCGGGGAGCTGTTTTTT.